Sequencing of this T cell receptor (beta chain) was carried out in a study of blood T cell repertoires in COVID-19. Study context: COVID-19 samples collected from the United States, Italy and Spain covered acute and convalescent phases. PBMCs, B-cell-depleted T cells, or T cells were the source of the cDNA or gDNA that made up the material.

This clone was picked up a small number of times. CDR1 is SNHLY, CDR2 FYNNEI, per germline. The ends lost 9 bases at V and 6 bases at J; junction bases unmatched: 11. There are 13 residues in the CDR3. Per the original methods: It was from reference gene primer amplification that nucleated cell counts were estimated. Clones were read by immunoSEQ multiplex PCR, and TCRdb kept only the in-frame ones, dropping some. V, J and clone size reflect that table, while D and trimming were determined from the DNA. The data contain approximately 120,000 clones, 55% to 70% of them seen just once; the ten biggest clones take up over 2%.

This chain joins TRBV2 and TRBJ2-7, with TRBD2 identical over 7 bases. The TCR was taken from a woman in her 70s with acute or convalescent COVID-19. The sequenced sample consisted of peripheral blood. The CDR3 is CARAGPPVFEQYF. The CDR3 DNA reads as TGTGCCAGAGCGGGACCACCGGTATTCGAGCAGTACTTC.